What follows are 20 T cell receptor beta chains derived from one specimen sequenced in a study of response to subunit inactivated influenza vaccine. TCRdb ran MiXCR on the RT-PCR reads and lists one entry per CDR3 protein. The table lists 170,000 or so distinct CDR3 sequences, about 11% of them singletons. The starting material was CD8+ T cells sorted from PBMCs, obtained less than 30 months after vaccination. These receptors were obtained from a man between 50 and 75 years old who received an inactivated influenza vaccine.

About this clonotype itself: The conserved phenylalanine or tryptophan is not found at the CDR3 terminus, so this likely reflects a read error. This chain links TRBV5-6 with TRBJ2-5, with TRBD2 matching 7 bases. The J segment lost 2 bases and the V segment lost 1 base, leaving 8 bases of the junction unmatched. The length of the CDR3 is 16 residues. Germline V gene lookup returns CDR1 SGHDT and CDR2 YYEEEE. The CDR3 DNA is TGTGCCAGCAGCTTGTTGTCGGGAGGCCTTCAAGAGACCCAGTACTTA. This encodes CASSLLSGGLQETQYL.

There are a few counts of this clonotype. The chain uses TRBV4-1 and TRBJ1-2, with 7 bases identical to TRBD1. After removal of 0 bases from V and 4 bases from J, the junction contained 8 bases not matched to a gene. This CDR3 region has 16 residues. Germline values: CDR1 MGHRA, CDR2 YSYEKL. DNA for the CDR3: TGCGCCAGCAGCCAAGAGCCGGGACAGTCCTCCTATGGCTACACCTTC. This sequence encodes CASSQEPGQSSYGYTF.

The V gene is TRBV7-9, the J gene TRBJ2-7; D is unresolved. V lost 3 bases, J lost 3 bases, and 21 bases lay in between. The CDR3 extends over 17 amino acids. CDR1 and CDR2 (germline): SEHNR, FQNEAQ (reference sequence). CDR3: CASSFGGLRTSSYEQYF. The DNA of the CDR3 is TGTGCCAGCAGCTTTGGTGGGTTAAGGACCTCTAGCTACGAGCAGTACTTC.

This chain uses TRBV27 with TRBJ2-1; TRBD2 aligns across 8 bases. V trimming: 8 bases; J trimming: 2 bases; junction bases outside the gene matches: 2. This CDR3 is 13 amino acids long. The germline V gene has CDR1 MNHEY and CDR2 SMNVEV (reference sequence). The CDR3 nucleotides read TGTGCCAGCGCGGGGGGAACCTACAATGAGCAGTTCTTC. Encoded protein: CASAGGTYNEQFF.

Here the CDR3 reads CSVVLPTGFGNTIYF. The CDR3 nucleotides read TGCAGCGTTGTGCTCCCGACAGGGTTTGGAAACACCATATATTTT. The chain joins TRBV29-1 to TRBJ1-3; 7 bases map to TRBD1. The J segment lost 3 bases and the V segment lost 4 bases, leaving 9 bases of the junction unmatched. The CDR3 totals 15 residues. Germline V gives CDR1 SQVTM, CDR2 ANQGSEA.

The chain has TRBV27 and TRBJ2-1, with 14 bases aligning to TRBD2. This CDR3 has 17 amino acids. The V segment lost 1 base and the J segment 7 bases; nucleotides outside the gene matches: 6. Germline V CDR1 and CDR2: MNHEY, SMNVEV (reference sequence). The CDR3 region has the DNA TGTGCCAGCAGTTTATTGACTAGCGGGGGGGCGGAAAATGAGCAGTTCTTC. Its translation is CASSLLTSGGAENEQFF.

DNA for the CDR3: TGTGCCAGCAGCTTAGGTCCATTAGCGTCCTCCTACGAGCAGTACTTC. Protein product: CASSLGPLASSYEQYF. The chain employs TRBV11-2 and TRBJ2-7; weak D call: TRBD2 (5 bases). Germline loops: CDR1 SGHAT, CDR2 FQNNGV. This CDR3 spans 16 amino acids. V was cut by 1 base and J by 0 bases, with 13 bases left in between.

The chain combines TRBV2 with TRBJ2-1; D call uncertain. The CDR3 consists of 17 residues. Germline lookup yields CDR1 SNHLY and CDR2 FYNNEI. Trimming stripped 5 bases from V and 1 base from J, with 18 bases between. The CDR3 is CASSSPSGVTSYNEQFF. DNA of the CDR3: TGTGCCAGCAGTTCCCCCTCAGGCGTCACTTCCTACAATGAGCAGTTCTTC.

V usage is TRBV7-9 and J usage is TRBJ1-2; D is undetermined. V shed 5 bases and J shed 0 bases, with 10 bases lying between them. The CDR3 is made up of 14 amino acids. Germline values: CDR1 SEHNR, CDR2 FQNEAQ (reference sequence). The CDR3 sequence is CASSTPDPNYGYTF. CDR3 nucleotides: TGTGCCAGCAGCACGCCTGACCCTAACTATGGCTACACCTTC.

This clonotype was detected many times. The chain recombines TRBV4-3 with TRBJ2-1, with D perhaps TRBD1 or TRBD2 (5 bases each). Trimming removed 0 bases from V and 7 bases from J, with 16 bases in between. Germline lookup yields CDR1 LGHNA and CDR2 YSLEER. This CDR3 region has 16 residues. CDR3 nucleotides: TGCGCCAGCAGCCAAGAAATTTCGGGGCTTCTGAATGAGCAGTTCTTC. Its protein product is CASSQEISGLLNEQFF.

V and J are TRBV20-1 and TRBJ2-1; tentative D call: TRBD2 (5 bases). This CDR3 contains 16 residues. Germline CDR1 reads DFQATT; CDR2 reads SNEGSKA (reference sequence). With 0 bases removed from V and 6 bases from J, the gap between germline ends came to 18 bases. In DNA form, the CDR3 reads TGCAGTGCTAGAGAAGGAGCGAGGGTCGTGATCAATGAGCAGTTCTTC. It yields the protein CSAREGARVVINEQFF.

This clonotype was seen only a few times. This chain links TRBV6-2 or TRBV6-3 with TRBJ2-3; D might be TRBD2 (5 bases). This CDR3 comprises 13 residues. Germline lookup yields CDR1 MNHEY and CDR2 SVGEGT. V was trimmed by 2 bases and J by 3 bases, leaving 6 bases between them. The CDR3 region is CASSYRDTDTQYF. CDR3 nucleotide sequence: TGTGCCAGCAGTTACCGGGATACAGATACGCAGTATTTT.

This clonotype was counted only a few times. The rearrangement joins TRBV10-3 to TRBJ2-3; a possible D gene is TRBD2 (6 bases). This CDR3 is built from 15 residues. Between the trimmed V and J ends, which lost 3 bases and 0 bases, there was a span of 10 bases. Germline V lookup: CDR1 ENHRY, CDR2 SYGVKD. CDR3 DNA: TGTGCCATCAGTGACAACGGGGGAAGCACAGATACGCAGTATTTT. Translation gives CAISDNGGSTDTQYF.

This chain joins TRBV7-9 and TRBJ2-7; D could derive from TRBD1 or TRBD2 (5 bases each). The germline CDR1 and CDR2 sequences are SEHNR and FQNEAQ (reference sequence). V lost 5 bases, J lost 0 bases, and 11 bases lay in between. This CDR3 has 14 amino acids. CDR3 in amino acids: CASSPRDGSYEQYF. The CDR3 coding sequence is TGTGCCAGCAGCCCCCGGGACGGCTCCTACGAGCAGTACTTC. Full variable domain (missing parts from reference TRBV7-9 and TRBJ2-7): DTGVSQNPRHKITKRGQNVTFRCDPISEHNRLYWYRQTLGQGPEFLTYFQNEAQLEKSRLLSDRFSAERPKGSFSTLEIQRTEQGDSAMYLCASSPRDGSYEQYFGPGTRLTVT.

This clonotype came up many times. The CDR3 sequence: CASQKQWGNQPQHF. The CDR3 region has the DNA TGTGCCAGTCAAAAACAGTGGGGGAATCAGCCCCAGCATTTT. This chain links TRBV19 with TRBJ1-5, with TRBD1 as a possible D gene (5 bases). The germline CDR1 and CDR2 sequences are LNHDA and SQIVND (reference sequence). Between the trimmed V and J ends, which lost 8 bases and 4 bases, there was a span of 15 bases. The CDR3 has 14 amino acids.

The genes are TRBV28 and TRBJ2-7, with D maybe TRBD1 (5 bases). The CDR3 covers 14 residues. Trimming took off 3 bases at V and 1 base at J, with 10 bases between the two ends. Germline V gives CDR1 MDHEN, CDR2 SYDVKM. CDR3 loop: CASSLIGESYEQYF. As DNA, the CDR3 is TGTGCCAGCAGTTTGATAGGGGAATCCTACGAGCAGTACTTC.

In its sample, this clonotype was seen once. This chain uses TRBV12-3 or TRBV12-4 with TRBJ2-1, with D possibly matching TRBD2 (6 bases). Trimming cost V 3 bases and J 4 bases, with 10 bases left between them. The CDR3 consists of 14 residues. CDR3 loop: CASSFRAGYNEQFF. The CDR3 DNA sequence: TGTGCCAGCAGTTTTCGAGCGGGTTACAATGAGCAGTTCTTC.

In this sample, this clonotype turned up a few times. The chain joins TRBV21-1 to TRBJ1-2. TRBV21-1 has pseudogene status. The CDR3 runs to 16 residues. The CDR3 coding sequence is TGTGCCAGCAGCAAAGAAGATAGCACCATATACTATGGCTACACCTTC. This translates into CASSKEDSTIYYGYTF.

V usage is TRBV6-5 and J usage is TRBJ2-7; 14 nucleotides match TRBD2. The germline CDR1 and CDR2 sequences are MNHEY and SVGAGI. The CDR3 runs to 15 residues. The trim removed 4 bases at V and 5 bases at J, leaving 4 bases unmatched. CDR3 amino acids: CASSSGTSGSDEQYF. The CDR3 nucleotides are TGTGCCAGCAGTTCCGGGACTAGCGGGAGTGACGAGCAGTACTTC.

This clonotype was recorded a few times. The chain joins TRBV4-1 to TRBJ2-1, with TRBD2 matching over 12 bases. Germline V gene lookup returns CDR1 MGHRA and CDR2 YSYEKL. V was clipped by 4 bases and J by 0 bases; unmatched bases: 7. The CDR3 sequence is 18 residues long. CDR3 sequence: CASSLRTSGAPSYNEQFF. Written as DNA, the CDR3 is TGCGCCAGCAGCCTTAGGACTAGCGGGGCTCCCTCCTACAATGAGCAGTTCTTC.